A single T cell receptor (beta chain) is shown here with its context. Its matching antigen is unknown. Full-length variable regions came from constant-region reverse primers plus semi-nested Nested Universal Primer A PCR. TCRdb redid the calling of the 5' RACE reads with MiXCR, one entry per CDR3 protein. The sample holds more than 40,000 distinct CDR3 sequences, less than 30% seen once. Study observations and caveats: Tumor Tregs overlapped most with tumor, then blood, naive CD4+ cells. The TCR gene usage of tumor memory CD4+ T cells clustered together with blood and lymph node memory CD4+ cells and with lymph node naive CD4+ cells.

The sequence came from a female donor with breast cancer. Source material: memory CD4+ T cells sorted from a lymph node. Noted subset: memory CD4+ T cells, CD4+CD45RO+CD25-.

In nucleotides, the CDR3 is TGTGCCAGCAGCCGGGACAGGGTTTACGAGCAGTACTTC. Residues: CASSRDRVYEQYF. This sequence joins TRBV5-6 and TRBJ2-7; 9 positions match TRBD1. V shed 4 bases and J 4 bases; nucleotides not matched to a gene: 3. This CDR3 has 13 residues. The germline V gene has CDR1 SGHDT and CDR2 YYEEEE.